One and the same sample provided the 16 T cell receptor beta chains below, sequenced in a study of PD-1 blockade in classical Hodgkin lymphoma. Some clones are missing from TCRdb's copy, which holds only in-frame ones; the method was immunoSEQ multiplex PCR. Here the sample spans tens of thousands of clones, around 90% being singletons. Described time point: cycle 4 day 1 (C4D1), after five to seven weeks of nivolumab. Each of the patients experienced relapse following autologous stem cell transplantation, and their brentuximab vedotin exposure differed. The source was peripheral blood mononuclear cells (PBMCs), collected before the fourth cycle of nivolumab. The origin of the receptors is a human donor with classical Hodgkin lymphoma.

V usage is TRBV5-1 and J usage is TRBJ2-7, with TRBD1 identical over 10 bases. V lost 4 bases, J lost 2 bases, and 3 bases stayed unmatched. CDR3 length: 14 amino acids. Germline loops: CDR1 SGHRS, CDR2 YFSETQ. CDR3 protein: CASSGDRGPYEQYF. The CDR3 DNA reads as TGCGCCAGCAGCGGGGACAGGGGCCCCTACGAGCAGTACTTC.

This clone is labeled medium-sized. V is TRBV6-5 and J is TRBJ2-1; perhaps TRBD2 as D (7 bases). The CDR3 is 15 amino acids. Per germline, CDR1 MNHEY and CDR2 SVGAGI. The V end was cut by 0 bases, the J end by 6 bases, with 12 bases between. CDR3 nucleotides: TGTGCCAGCAGTTACTCCGGGGGGCAGGGCAATGAGCAGTTCTTC. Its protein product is CASSYSGGQGNEQFF.

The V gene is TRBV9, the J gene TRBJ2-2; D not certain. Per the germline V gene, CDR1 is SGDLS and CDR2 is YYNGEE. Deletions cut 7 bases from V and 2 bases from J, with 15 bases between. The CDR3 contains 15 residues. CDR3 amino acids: CASGPSRSNTGELFF. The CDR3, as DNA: TGTGCCAGCGGTCCTTCCAGGAGTAACACCGGGGAGCTGTTTTTT.

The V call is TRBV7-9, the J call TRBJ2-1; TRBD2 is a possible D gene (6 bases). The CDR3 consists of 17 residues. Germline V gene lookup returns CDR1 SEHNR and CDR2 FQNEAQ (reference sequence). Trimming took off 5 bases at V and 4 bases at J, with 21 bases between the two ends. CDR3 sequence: CASSPGGGSGLYNEQFF. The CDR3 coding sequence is TGTGCCAGCAGCCCCGGGGGTGGTAGCGGATTGTACAATGAGCAGTTCTTC. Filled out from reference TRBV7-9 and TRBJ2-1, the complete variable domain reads DTGVSQNPRHKITKRGQNVTFRCDPISEHNRLYWYRQTLGQGPEFLTYFQNEAQLEKSRLLSDRFSAERPKGSFSTLEIQRTEQGDSAMYLCASSPGGGSGLYNEQFFGPGTRLTVL.

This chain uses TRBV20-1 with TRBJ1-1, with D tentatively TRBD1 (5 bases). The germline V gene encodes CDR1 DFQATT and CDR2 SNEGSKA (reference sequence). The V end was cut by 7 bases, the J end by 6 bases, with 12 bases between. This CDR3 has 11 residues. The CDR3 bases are TGCAGTGGGGGGGGATTCGCTGAAGCTTTCTTT. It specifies CSGGGFAEAFF.

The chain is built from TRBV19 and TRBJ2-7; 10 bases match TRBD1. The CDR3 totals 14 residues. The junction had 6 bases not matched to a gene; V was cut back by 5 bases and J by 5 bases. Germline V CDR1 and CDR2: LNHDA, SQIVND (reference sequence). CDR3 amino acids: CASSRDRGSNEQYF. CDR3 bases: TGTGCCAGTAGTCGGGACAGGGGTAGCAACGAGCAGTACTTC.

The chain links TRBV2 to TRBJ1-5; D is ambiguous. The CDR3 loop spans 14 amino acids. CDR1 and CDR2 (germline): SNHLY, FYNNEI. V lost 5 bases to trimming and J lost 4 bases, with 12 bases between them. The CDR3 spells CASSLGRLNQPQHF. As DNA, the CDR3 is TGTGCCAGCAGTCTGGGCCGCTTGAATCAGCCCCAGCATTTT. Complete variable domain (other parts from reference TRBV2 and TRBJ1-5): EPEVTQTPSHQVTQMGQEVILRCVPISNHLYFYWYRQILGQKVEFLVSFYNNEISEKSEIFDDQFSVERPDGSNFTLKIRSTKLEDSAMYFCASSLGRLNQPQHFGDGTRLSIL.

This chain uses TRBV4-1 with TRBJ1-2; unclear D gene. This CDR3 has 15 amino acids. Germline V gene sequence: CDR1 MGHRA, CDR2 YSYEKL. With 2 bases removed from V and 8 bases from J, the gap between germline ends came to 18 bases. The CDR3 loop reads CASSQLMREAVGYTF. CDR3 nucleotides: TGCGCCAGCAGCCAACTAATGAGGGAGGCAGTAGGCTACACCTTC.

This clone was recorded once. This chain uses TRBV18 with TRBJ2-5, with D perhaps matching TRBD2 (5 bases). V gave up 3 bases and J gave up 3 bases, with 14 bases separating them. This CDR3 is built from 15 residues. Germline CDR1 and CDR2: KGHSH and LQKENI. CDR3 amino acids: CASSPRVRLEETQYF. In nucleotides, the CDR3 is TGTGCCAGCTCACCGAGGGTCCGTTTGGAAGAGACCCAGTACTTC.

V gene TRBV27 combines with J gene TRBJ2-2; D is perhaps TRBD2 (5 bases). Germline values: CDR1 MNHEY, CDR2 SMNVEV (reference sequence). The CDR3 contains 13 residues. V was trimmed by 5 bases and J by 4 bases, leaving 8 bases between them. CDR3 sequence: CASSLTSTGELFF. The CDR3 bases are TGTGCCAGCAGTCTCACTAGCACCGGGGAGCTGTTTTTT.

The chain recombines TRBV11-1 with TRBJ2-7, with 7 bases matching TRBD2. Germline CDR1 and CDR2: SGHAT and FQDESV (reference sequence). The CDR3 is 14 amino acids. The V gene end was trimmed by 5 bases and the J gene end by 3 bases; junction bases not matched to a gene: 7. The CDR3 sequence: CASSPWWGGYEQYF. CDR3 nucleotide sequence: TGTGCCAGCAGCCCCTGGTGGGGGGGCTACGAGCAGTACTTC.

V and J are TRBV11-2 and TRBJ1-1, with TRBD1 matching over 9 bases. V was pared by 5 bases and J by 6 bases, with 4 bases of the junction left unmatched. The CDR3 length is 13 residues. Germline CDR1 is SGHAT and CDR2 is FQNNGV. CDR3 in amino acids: CASSMGQGAEAFF. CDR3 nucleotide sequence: TGTGCCAGCAGCATGGGACAGGGCGCTGAAGCTTTCTTT.

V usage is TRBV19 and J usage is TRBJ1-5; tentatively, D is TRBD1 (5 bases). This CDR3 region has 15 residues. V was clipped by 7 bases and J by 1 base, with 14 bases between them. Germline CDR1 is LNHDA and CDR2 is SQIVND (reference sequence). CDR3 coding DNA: TGTGCCAGTACCCCCTGGGGGTTGAGCAATCAGCCCCAGCATTTT. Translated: CASTPWGLSNQPQHF. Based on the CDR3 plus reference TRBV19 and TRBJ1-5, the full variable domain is DGGITQSPKYLFRKEGQNVTLSCEQNLNHDAMYWYRQDPGQGLRLIYYSQIVNDFQKGDIAEGYSVSREKKESFPLTVTSAQKNPTAFYLCASTPWGLSNQPQHFGDGTRLSIL.

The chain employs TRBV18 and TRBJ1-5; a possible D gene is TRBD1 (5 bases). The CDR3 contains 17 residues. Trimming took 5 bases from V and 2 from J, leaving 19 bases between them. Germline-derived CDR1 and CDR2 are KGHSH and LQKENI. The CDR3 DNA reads TGTGCCAGCTCAGTTATGCAGGGTTCATTCGGCAATCAGCCCCAGCATTTT. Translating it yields CASSVMQGSFGNQPQHF.

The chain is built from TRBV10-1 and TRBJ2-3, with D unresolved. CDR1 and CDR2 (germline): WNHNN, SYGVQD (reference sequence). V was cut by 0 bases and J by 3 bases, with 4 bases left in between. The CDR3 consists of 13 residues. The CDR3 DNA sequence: TGCGCCAGCAGTGAGTCCGAAACAGATACGCAGTATTTT. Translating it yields CASSESETDTQYF.

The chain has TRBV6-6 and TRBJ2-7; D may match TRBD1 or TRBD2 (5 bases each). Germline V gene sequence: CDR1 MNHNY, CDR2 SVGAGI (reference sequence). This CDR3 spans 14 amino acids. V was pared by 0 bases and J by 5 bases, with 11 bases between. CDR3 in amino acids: CASSYSPEGHEQYF. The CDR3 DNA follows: TGTGCCAGCAGTTACTCGCCCGAGGGGCACGAGCAGTACTTC.